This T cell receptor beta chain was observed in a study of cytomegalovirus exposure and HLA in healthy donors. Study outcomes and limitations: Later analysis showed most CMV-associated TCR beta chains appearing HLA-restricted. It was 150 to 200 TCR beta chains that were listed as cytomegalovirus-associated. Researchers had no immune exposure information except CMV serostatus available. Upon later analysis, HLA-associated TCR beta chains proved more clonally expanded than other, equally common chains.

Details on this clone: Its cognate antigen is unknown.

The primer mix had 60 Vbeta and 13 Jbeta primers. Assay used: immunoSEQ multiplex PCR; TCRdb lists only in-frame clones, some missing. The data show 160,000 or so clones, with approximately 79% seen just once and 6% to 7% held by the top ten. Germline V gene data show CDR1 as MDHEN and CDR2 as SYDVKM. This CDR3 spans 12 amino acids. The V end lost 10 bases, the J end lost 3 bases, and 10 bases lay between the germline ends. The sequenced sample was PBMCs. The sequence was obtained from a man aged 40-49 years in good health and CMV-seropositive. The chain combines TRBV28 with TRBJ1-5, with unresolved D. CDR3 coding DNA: TGTGCCACCTTGCGGGACAATCAGCCCCAGCATTTT. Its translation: CATLRDNQPQHF.